This passage covers 3 T cell receptor beta chains from one sample sequenced in a study of T cells in narcolepsy. This table comes from immunoSEQ multiplex PCR, and its TCRdb copy is limited to in-frame clones, with some not included. The table records fewer than 35,000 clones, about four fifths of them present only once. Material: CD45RA- memory CD4+ T cells from PBMCs. All receptors derive from a human donor with narcolepsy.

The sample holds one count of this clone. The gene calls are TRBV19 and TRBJ2-3; possible D gene TRBD1, 5 bases. The V gene lost 10 bases and the J gene lost 2 bases, with 13 bases spanning the gap. Per the germline V gene, CDR1 is LNHDA and CDR2 is SQIVND (reference sequence). CDR3 length: 13 amino acids. The CDR3 DNA follows: TGTGCCACTGACGACAGTACCACAGATACGCAGTATTTT. Protein: CATDDSTTDTQYF.

The chain joins TRBV5-4 to TRBJ1-4; tentatively, D is TRBD1 (6 bases). The length of the CDR3 is 14 residues. Germline values: CDR1 SGHNT, CDR2 YYREEE (reference sequence). Trimming removed 4 bases from V and 8 bases from J, with 15 bases in between. The CDR3 nucleotides read TGTGCCAGCAGCCGGGGACACGGGGGCGAAAAACTGTTTTTT. Translating gives CASSRGHGGEKLFF.

The chain carries TRBV2 and TRBJ1-1; D not resolved. V lost 4 bases to trimming and J lost 0 bases, with 3 bases between them. CDR1 and CDR2 (germline): SNHLY, FYNNEI. The CDR3 spans 12 residues. The CDR3: CASSGMNTEAFF. For the CDR3, the DNA is TGTGCCAGCAGTGGGATGAACACTGAAGCTTTCTTT.